This T cell receptor (beta chain) was observed in a study of CD8+CD57+ T cells in acquired aplastic anemia. Background on the study: Sorting CD4+ and CD8+ cells gave DNA averaging roughly 3.2 ug.

The CDR3 is 12 amino acids. Germline V gene sequence: CDR1 DFQATT, CDR2 SNEGSKA (reference sequence). V was shortened by 8 bases and J by 5 bases, with 15 bases between the two germline ends. The patients chosen for sequencing had shown expansion of CD8+CD57+ cells (detected by flow cytometry). Patients, without exception, had severe acquired aplastic anemia. Profiling that covered TCR beta VDJ and CDR3 relied on genomic DNA as its template. TCRdb processed the reads anew with MiXCR; each CDR3 protein has one entry. In the table there are about 170,000 distinct CDR3 sequences, more than 45% of which are singletons.

Material: sorted CD4+, CD8+, or CD8+CD57+ T cells (not recorded which) from PBMCs. The receptor was derived from a human donor with aplastic anemia. The chain joins TRBV20-1 to TRBJ2-5; D is possibly TRBD1 (6 bases). The DNA of the CDR3 is TGCAGTTCTAATTCACAGGGCGAGACCCAGTACTTC. As protein: CSSNSQGETQYF.